These 15 T cell receptor beta chains originate from one sample sequenced in a study of patients and donors after allogeneic stem cell transplantation. TCRdb ran MiXCR on the RT-PCR reads and lists one entry per CDR3 protein. Among some 90,000 distinct CDR3 sequences, around 48% were seen once, and the ten largest hold around 60%. The specimen sequenced was blood, either unsorted or a sorted T cell fraction (not recorded which). The origin of the receptors is a human donor who was either an allogeneic HSCT recipient or a stem cell or donor lymphocyte infusion donor (not recorded which). It is not recorded whose cells these are; they may come from a transplant donor.

CDR3 in DNA: TGTGCCAGCAGTCGACCCGGGACTAGGAGCTCTGAAGCTTTCTTT. Encoded protein: CASSRPGTRSSEAFF. The gene calls are TRBV25-1 and TRBJ1-1; a possible D gene is TRBD1 (5 bases). This CDR3 comprises 15 residues. Germline-derived CDR1 and CDR2 are MGHDK and SYGVNS. The V end was cut by 5 bases, the J end by 6 bases, with 19 bases between.

The chain couples TRBV12-3 or TRBV12-4 to TRBJ1-5, with D unclear. The CDR3 covers 12 residues. Trimming took 5 bases from V and 10 from J, leaving 12 bases between them. The CDR3 here is CASSRNLQPQHF. In DNA form, the CDR3 reads TGTGCCAGCAGTCGGAATCTTCAACCCCAGCATTTT.

This clonotype occurred a few times. The chain is built from TRBV29-1 and TRBJ1-1; a weak D match, TRBD1 (6 bases). Trimming pared 3 bases from V and 5 bases from J, leaving 13 bases between. The CDR3 length is 13 residues. Germline V lookup: CDR1 SQVTM, CDR2 ANQGSEA. The CDR3 DNA follows: TGCAGCGTTGACGGAGGGCAGGGGACTGAAGCTTTCTTT. Amino acid sequence: CSVDGGQGTEAFF.

The V and J genes are TRBV12-3 or TRBV12-4 and TRBJ1-1, with D possibly being TRBD1 (5 bases). The CDR3 sequence is 16 residues long. V lost 7 bases, J lost 4 bases, and 22 bases lay in between. DNA for the CDR3: TGTGCCAGCATCAACGGCAGCAGGGCCCGGGGCACTGAAGCTTTCTTT. Translation gives CASINGSRARGTEAFF.

The chain combines TRBV9 with TRBJ2-3, with D uncertain. Per germline, CDR1 SGDLS and CDR2 YYNGEE. This CDR3 has 16 amino acids. Trimming removed 2 bases at V and 0 bases at J, with 13 bases between. The CDR3 sequence is CASSVDGSPSTDTQYF. The DNA for the CDR3 is TGTGCCAGCAGCGTTGACGGCAGCCCGAGCACAGATACGCAGTATTTT.

The chain joins TRBV28 to TRBJ1-2; D remains unclear. The V end lost 8 bases, the J end lost 5 bases, and 24 bases lay between the germline ends. Germline CDR1 MDHEN, CDR2 SYDVKM. This CDR3 region has 16 residues. Here the CDR3 DNA reads TGTGCCAGCCTGTCCGCCATAAATGAAAGCCGATATGGCTACACCTTC. Residues: CASLSAINESRYGYTF.

This CDR3 is CSARGTTGAVYEQYF. The CDR3 DNA reads as TGCAGTGCTAGAGGCACGACAGGGGCGGTCTACGAGCAGTACTTC. The V call is TRBV20-1, the J call TRBJ2-7; the match to TRBD1 covers 8 bases. From germline, CDR1 is DFQATT and CDR2 SNEGSKA (reference sequence). This CDR3 contains 15 residues. Trimming at V came to 1 base and at J to 3 bases, leaving 8 bases not matched to a gene.

This chain links TRBV19 with TRBJ1-1; weak D call: TRBD1 (5 bases). V dropped 3 bases and J dropped 8 bases, with 13 bases sitting between them. This CDR3 comprises 13 residues. Germline CDR1 LNHDA, CDR2 SQIVND (reference sequence). CDR3 in DNA: TGTGCCAGTAGTATCTCCGGGAAGGGGGAAGCTTTCTTT. Protein: CASSISGKGEAFF.

This clonotype was found a few times. The V gene is TRBV4-3, the J gene TRBJ1-1; 7 nucleotides align to TRBD1. V lost 0 bases, J lost 0 bases, and 7 bases stayed unmatched. Germline loops: CDR1 LGHNA, CDR2 YSLEER. CDR3 length: 17 amino acids. This chain's CDR3 is CASSQDREGAMNTEAFF. The CDR3 DNA reads TGCGCCAGCAGCCAAGATAGGGAGGGGGCCATGAACACTGAAGCTTTCTTT.

This clonotype was detected a few times. The chain couples TRBV4-1 to TRBJ1-5; D remains unclear. V dropped 2 bases and J dropped 3 bases, with 11 bases sitting between them. The CDR3 length is 15 residues. CDR1 and CDR2 from the germline V gene are MGHRA and YSYEKL. CDR3 nucleotide sequence: TGCGCCAGCAGCCAACTGGGCCGTCACAATCAGCCCCAGCATTTT. Amino acids: CASSQLGRHNQPQHF.

V and J are TRBV3-1 and TRBJ2-3, with 7 bases aligning to TRBD2. The CDR3 length is 15 residues. J lost 5 bases, V lost 3 bases, and 8 bases had no gene match. The germline V gene encodes CDR1 LGHDT and CDR2 YNNKEL (reference sequence). Written as DNA, the CDR3 is TGTGCCAGCAGCCATGAAGGTGGGGAGGGAGATACGCAGTATTTT. Translating it yields CASSHEGGEGDTQYF.

The chain combines TRBV20-1 with TRBJ1-1, with D uncertain. Germline CDR1 and CDR2: DFQATT and SNEGSKA (reference sequence). The CDR3 is 11 amino acids. Trimming removed 2 bases at V and 8 bases at J, with 9 bases between. CDR3 nucleotides: TGCAGTGCTAGACGGGAAACGGAAGCTTTCTTT. This encodes CSARRETEAFF.

The chain joins TRBV7-6 to TRBJ1-1; D perhaps matches TRBD1 (6 bases). The CDR3 is made up of 15 amino acids. CDR1 is SGHVS and CDR2 is FNYEAQ in the germline V gene. The V end lost 4 bases, the J end lost 1 base, and 13 bases lay between the germline ends. CDR3 in DNA: TGTGCCAGCAGCTCCTACAGGGTGACGAACACTGAAGCTTTCTTT. Its protein is CASSSYRVTNTEAFF. Based on the CDR3 plus reference TRBV7-6 and TRBJ1-1, the full variable domain is GAGVSQSPRYKVTKRGQDVALRCDPISGHVSLYWYRQALGQGPEFLTYFNYEAQQDKSGLPNDRFSAERPEGSISTLTIQRTEQRDSAMYRCASSSYRVTNTEAFFGQGTRLTVV.

This clonotype was observed a few times. The J gene is TRBJ1-1, the V gene TRBV6-1; the D is unclear. CDR3 size: 11 residues. Trimming stripped 4 bases from V and 13 bases from J, with 13 bases between. Germline CDR1 is MNHNS and CDR2 is SASEGT. DNA of the CDR3: TGTGCCAGCAGTGGGGCCGTGCTGGTTTTCTTT. Protein sequence: CASSGAVLVFF.

This chain connects TRBV12-3 or TRBV12-4 to TRBJ1-2; the D gene is possibly TRBD1 (5 bases). The CDR3 totals 16 residues. Trimming removed 4 bases from V and 1 base from J, with 16 bases in between. The CDR3 DNA sequence: TGTGCCAGCAGTTCCATCCTTGGGGCATATAACTATGGCTACACCTTC. Translation gives CASSSILGAYNYGYTF.